This is a list of T cell receptor beta chains from one sample in a study of blood T cell repertoires in COVID-19. Repertoires were generated with immunoSEQ multiplex PCR, while TCRdb's copy carries only in-frame clones and drops some. Of 40,000 to 60,000 clones detected, more than 70% appear once; the ten largest clones hold 14% to 15%. Sequencing input: peripheral blood. These TCRs come from a human donor in a cohort sampled during active COVID-19. The CDR3 runs from the conserved cysteine through the conserved F or W. Each record gives: clone size, J gene, V gene, D gene, CDR3 protein, CDR3 DNA. D genes are given only for firm matches. A clone size is listed for some rows: how often the clone was seen (once, few, many), or a class if it is expanded.

clone_size: -; j_call: TRBJ1-1; v_call: TRBV27; d_call: TRBD1; cdr3_aa: CASSTWTGLFAFF; cdr3_nt: TGTGCCAGCAGTACCTGGACAGGGCTTTTCGCTTTCTTT
clone_size: -; j_call: TRBJ1-2; v_call: TRBV7-2; d_call: -; cdr3_aa: CASSSRGRLMYTF; cdr3_nt: TGTGCCAGCAGCTCCCGCGGGAGGCTGATGTACACCTTC
clone_size: -; j_call: TRBJ1-6; v_call: TRBV5-6; d_call: -; cdr3_aa: CASSLVRTTYNSPLHF; cdr3_nt: TGTGCCAGCAGCTTGGTACGAACTACCTATAATTCACCCCTCCACTTT
clone_size: -; j_call: TRBJ1-5; v_call: TRBV15; d_call: TRBD1; cdr3_aa: CATSRDPLDRGGGQPQHF; cdr3_nt: TGTGCCACCAGCAGAGACCCTCTGGACAGGGGGGGAGGCCAGCCCCAGCATTTT
clone_size: -; j_call: TRBJ1-3; v_call: TRBV2; d_call: -; cdr3_aa: CASRTGSRVSGNTIYF; cdr3_nt: TGTGCCAGCAGGACAGGTTCCCGTGTCTCTGGAAACACCATATATTTT
clone_size: -; j_call: TRBJ2-3; v_call: TRBV7-7; d_call: TRBD1; cdr3_aa: CASSLPGGRVDTQYF; cdr3_nt: TGTGCCAGCAGCTTACCAGGGGGTAGGGTAGATACGCAGTATTTT
clone_size: few; j_call: TRBJ2-3; v_call: TRBV5-4; d_call: TRBD2; cdr3_aa: CASRRDYKTDTQYF; cdr3_nt: TGTGCCAGCAGACGGGACTACAAAACAGATACGCAGTATTTT
clone_size: once; j_call: TRBJ2-7; v_call: TRBV10-3; d_call: -; cdr3_aa: CAISESIFRGAFGEQYF; cdr3_nt: TGTGCCATCAGTGAGTCGATTTTCAGGGGGGCCTTTGGCGAGCAGTACTTC
clone_size: few; j_call: TRBJ2-7; v_call: TRBV3-1/TRBV3-2; d_call: TRBD1; cdr3_aa: CASSTSRGTEQYF; cdr3_nt: TGTGCCAGCAGCACCAGCAGGGGGACCGAGCAGTACTTC
clone_size: once; j_call: TRBJ2-1; v_call: TRBV4-2; d_call: TRBD2; cdr3_aa: CASSQEAGGGYNEQFF; cdr3_nt: TGTGCCAGCAGCCAAGAAGCGGGGGGCGGCTACAATGAGCAGTTCTTC
clone_size: once; j_call: TRBJ1-6; v_call: TRBV7-2; d_call: -; cdr3_aa: CASSLVVGSQGLTPLHF; cdr3_nt: TGTGCCAGCAGCTTAGTCGTCGGTAGCCAGGGCTTGACACCCCTCCACTTT
clone_size: -; j_call: TRBJ1-1; v_call: TRBV7-2; d_call: -; cdr3_aa: CASSPYQGWNTEAFF; cdr3_nt: TGTGCCAGCAGCCCCTACCAGGGGTGGAACACTGAAGCTTTCTTT
clone_size: -; j_call: TRBJ2-7; v_call: TRBV2; d_call: -; cdr3_aa: CASSDQRFPYEQYF; cdr3_nt: TGTGCCAGCAGTGACCAGCGCTTCCCCTACGAGCAGTACTTC
clone_size: few; j_call: TRBJ1-1; v_call: TRBV18; d_call: TRBD1; cdr3_aa: CASSPAGGTEAFF; cdr3_nt: TGTGCCAGCTCACCAGCAGGGGGCACTGAAGCTTTCTTT
clone_size: -; j_call: TRBJ2-1; v_call: TRBV5-1; d_call: TRBD2; cdr3_aa: CASSERGGLDEQFF; cdr3_nt: TGCGCCAGCAGCGAGCGGGGGGGCCTCGATGAGCAGTTCTTC
clone_size: -; j_call: TRBJ1-1; v_call: TRBV6-2/TRBV6-3; d_call: TRBD1; cdr3_aa: CASSYRGTDTEAFF; cdr3_nt: TGTGCCAGCAGTTACCGGGGGACAGATACTGAAGCTTTCTTT
clone_size: few; j_call: TRBJ2-1; v_call: TRBV5-1; d_call: TRBD2; cdr3_aa: CASNPRGGGATYNEQFF; cdr3_nt: TGCGCCAGCAACCCTCGGGGCGGGGGGGCCACGTACAATGAGCAGTTCTTC
clone_size: -; j_call: TRBJ2-5; v_call: TRBV21-1; d_call: -; cdr3_aa: CASSKLLRTVQETQYF; cdr3_nt: TGTGCCAGCAGCAAATTGCTTAGGACAGTCCAAGAGACCCAGTACTTC
clone_size: -; j_call: TRBJ1-2; v_call: TRBV9; d_call: -; cdr3_aa: CASSVNSLGLNGYTF; cdr3_nt: TGTGCCAGCAGCGTAAACTCGCTCGGGTTGAATGGCTACACCTTC
clone_size: -; j_call: TRBJ2-5; v_call: TRBV7-6; d_call: TRBD1; cdr3_aa: CASISRVDRVRFGETQYF; cdr3_nt: TGTGCCAGCATCTCCCGGGTGGACAGGGTTCGTTTCGGGGAGACCCAGTACTTC
clone_size: -; j_call: TRBJ1-1; v_call: TRBV6-2/TRBV6-3; d_call: -; cdr3_aa: CASSYGALPNTEAFF; cdr3_nt: TGTGCCAGCAGTTATGGGGCTCTACCGAACACTGAAGCTTTCTTT
clone_size: -; j_call: TRBJ1-1; v_call: TRBV5-1; d_call: TRBD1; cdr3_aa: CASLDRDRNTEAFF; cdr3_nt: TGCGCCAGCCTTGACCGGGACAGGAACACTGAAGCTTTCTTT